This T cell receptor beta chain came from a study of cytomegalovirus exposure and HLA in healthy donors. CDR1 is SGHTA and CDR2 is FQGNSA in the germline V gene. Trimming took off 5 bases at V and 5 bases at J, with 10 bases between the two ends. The CDR3 covers 13 residues. The protocol was immunoSEQ multiplex PCR, while the TCRdb copy is restricted to in-frame clones and leaves out a portion. The repertoire consists of some 140,000 clones, with around 83% occurring once and the leading ten covering around 2.1%. The sample was PBMCs. This chain joins TRBV7-2 and TRBJ2-1; no firm D call. The TCR was taken from a human donor in good health. The CDR3 here is CASSPGINNEQFF. DNA for the CDR3: TGTGCCAGCAGCCCAGGAATAAACAATGAGCAGTTCTTC.